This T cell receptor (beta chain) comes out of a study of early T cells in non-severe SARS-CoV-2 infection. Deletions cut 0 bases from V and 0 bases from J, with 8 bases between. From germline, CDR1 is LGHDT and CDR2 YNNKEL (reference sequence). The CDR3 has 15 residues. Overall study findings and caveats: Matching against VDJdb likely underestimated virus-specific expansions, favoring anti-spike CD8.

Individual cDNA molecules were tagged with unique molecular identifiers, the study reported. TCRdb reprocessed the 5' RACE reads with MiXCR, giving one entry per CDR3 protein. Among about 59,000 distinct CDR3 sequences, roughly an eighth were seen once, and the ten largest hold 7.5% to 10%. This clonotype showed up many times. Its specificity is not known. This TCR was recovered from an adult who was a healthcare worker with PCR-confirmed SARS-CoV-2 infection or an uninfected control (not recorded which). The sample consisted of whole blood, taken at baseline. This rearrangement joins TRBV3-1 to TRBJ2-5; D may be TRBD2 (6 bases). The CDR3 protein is CASSQDAGYQETQYF. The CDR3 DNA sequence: TGTGCCAGCAGCCAAGATGCGGGGTACCAAGAGACCCAGTACTTC.